A single sample gave rise to the 8 T cell receptor beta chains below, sequenced in a study of cytomegalovirus exposure and HLA in healthy donors. Only in-frame clones appear in the TCRdb table, and some are missing; sequencing was by immunoSEQ multiplex PCR. The sample yields 150,000 to 200,000 clones, around 80% seen once. Material: PBMCs. These receptors were collected from a woman aged 30 to 39 in good health and CMV-seronegative.

Here the CDR3 reads CASRTTGGYGYTF. As DNA, the CDR3 is TGTGCCAGCAGAACGACAGGAGGCTATGGCTACACCTTC. The chain combines TRBV11-2 with TRBJ1-2; tentative D call: TRBD1 (6 bases). The CDR3 is 13 amino acids. CDR1 is SGHAT and CDR2 is FQNNGV in the germline V gene. Trimming stripped 6 bases from V and 4 bases from J, with 12 bases between.

This clone appeared a single time. The J gene is TRBJ2-1, the V gene TRBV27, with D tentatively TRBD2 (6 bases). Per germline, CDR1 MNHEY and CDR2 SMNVEV (reference sequence). The V end lost 6 bases, the J end lost 1 base, and 13 bases lay between the germline ends. This CDR3 is 15 amino acids long. CDR3 sequence reads: CASSRLEGSYNEQFF. Here the CDR3 DNA reads TGTGCCAGCAGCCGTTTGGAGGGTTCCTACAATGAGCAGTTCTTC.

This clone was picked up one time. The CDR3: CASSAGDLGGHRADEQFF. CDR3 in DNA: TGTGCCAGCAGCGCCGGAGACTTAGGAGGCCACCGGGCCGATGAGCAGTTCTTC. The genes are TRBV9 and TRBJ2-1; TRBD2 is a possible D gene (5 bases). V gave up 3 bases and J gave up 8 bases, with 27 bases separating them. The CDR3 consists of 18 residues. Germline V gene sequence: CDR1 SGDLS, CDR2 YYNGEE.

This clone was detected only once. V usage is TRBV5-1 and J usage is TRBJ1-2, with no clear D. Germline V lookup: CDR1 SGHRS, CDR2 YFSETQ. CDR3 length: 13 residues. V dropped 0 bases and J dropped 6 bases, with 9 bases sitting between them. CDR3 DNA: TGCGCCAGCAGCTTGGTGGTCAGGAATGGCTACACCTTC. Its translation: CASSLVVRNGYTF.

J is TRBJ2-3 and V is TRBV5-1; perhaps TRBD1 as D (6 bases). Trimming left V 3 bases short and J 3 bases short, with 11 bases between. Germline V gene lookup returns CDR1 SGHRS and CDR2 YFSETQ. The CDR3 consists of 14 residues. The CDR3 loop is CASSSWTETDTQYF. In nucleotides, the CDR3 is TGCGCCAGCAGCTCTTGGACAGAAACAGATACGCAGTATTTT.

CDR3 sequence: CASSLGQKNTEAFF. The CDR3 DNA reads TGTGCCAGCAGCTTAGGACAGAAGAACACTGAAGCTTTCTTT. The chain employs TRBV7-8 and TRBJ1-1; perhaps TRBD1 as D (5 bases). V was pared by 1 base and J by 1 base, with 7 bases between. The CDR3 runs 14 residues. Germline V gene sequence: CDR1 SGHVS, CDR2 FQNEAQ.

The rearrangement joins TRBV28 to TRBJ2-5; 7 bases fit TRBD1. J gave up 2 bases and V 5 bases, and 8 bases lay outside the gene matches. Germline CDR1 reads MDHEN; CDR2 reads SYDVKM. This CDR3 spans 15 amino acids. The CDR3 region is CASSIAATGQETQYF. CDR3 DNA sequence: TGTGCCAGCAGTATAGCAGCGACAGGGCAAGAGACCCAGTACTTC.

The rearrangement links TRBV5-4 to TRBJ2-2, with TRBD1 matching over 7 bases. This CDR3 is built from 13 residues. Germline CDR1 and CDR2: SGHNT and YYREEE (reference sequence). Losses at the gene ends were 5 bases for V and 9 bases for J; bases not matched to a gene: 7. Written as DNA, the CDR3 is TGTGCCAGCAGTTGGGACAGAAGGAGGGAGCTGTTTTTT. It encodes CASSWDRRRELFF.